The 30 T cell receptor beta chains in this list originate from one sample, sequenced in a study of molecular identifiers for immune sequencing clone quantification. TCRdb called the PCR reads again in MiXCR, with one record for every CDR3 protein. The sample lists approximately 97,000 distinct CDR3 sequences; roughly 26% were seen once. The specimen was naive CD8+ T cells from blood, with Jurkat cell RNA spiked in. The subset denotes: FACS-sorted CD8+CD4-CCR7+CD45RA+ naive T cells. All receptors derive from a human donor in good health. Some libraries in this study had Jurkat cell RNA spiked in.

The CDR3 loop reads CASSLQLVGGYQETQYF. In DNA form, the CDR3 reads TGTGCCAGCAGCTTACAACTAGTGGGGGGGTACCAAGAGACCCAGTACTTC. The V call is TRBV13, the J call TRBJ2-5, with 7 bases lining up with TRBD2. The CDR3 length is 17 residues. From germline, CDR1 is PRHDT and CDR2 FYEKMQ (reference sequence). The J segment lost 0 bases and the V segment lost 2 bases, leaving 9 bases of the junction unmatched.

Regarding this clonotype: One base away lies a much larger clone, so this may be a sequencing read error. The chain uses TRBV12-3 or TRBV12-4 and TRBJ1-4; D is perhaps TRBD1 (6 bases). This CDR3 has 13 amino acids. DNA of the CDR3: TGTGCCCGCAGTTGGGGTGGGGGGGCAGAACTGTTTTTT. This codes for CARSWGGGAELFF.

As to this clonotype: A read error may explain this, as a much larger clone is one base away. The chain uses TRBV12-3 or TRBV12-4 and TRBJ2-3, with 9 bases lining up with TRBD2. This CDR3 contains 16 residues. The CDR3 nucleotides read TGTGCCGGCAGTTTTGCGGGGGGGCAAATCCTGGGTACGCAGTATTTT. Amino acids: CAGSFAGGQILGTQYF.

This clonotype was observed at least ten times. This chain joins TRBV28 and TRBJ2-3; 11 bases fit TRBD2. CDR1 and CDR2 from the germline V gene are MDHEN and SYDVKM. This CDR3 spans 18 amino acids. V gave up 8 bases and J gave up 3 bases; unmatched junction bases: 16. The CDR3 loop is CASSNPGTSGFETDTQYF. The CDR3 bases are TGTGCCAGCTCAAACCCCGGGACTAGCGGTTTCGAAACAGATACGCAGTATTTT.

About this clonotype: A much larger clone lies a single base off, so this may be a read error. The rearrangement joins TRBV12-3 or TRBV12-4 to TRBJ1-2; no clear D gene. The CDR3 has 12 residues. The CDR3 here is CVSSGSPPGYTF. Here the CDR3 DNA reads TGTGTCAGCAGTGGTTCCCCACCCGGCTACACCTTC.

This clonotype occurred a few times. This sequence joins TRBV6-2 or TRBV6-3 and TRBJ1-5, with TRBD1 matching 10 bases. Germline V gives CDR1 MNHEY, CDR2 SVGEGT. CDR3 length: 16 amino acids. After removal of 0 bases from V and 2 bases from J, the junction contained 1 base not matched to a gene. The chain's CDR3 is CASSYSGQGGNQPQHF. The CDR3 bases are TGTGCCAGCAGTTACTCCGGACAGGGGGGCAATCAGCCCCAGCATTTT.

The V and J genes are TRBV4-3 and TRBJ2-7; D possibly corresponds to TRBD1 (6 bases). CDR1 LGHNA and CDR2 YSLEER come from the germline V gene. Trimming took off 0 bases at V and 0 bases at J, with 12 bases between the two ends. The CDR3 has 16 amino acids. Written as DNA, the CDR3 is TGCGCCAGCAGCCAAGATTGGCAGGGGCACTCCTACGAGCAGTACTTC. Protein: CASSQDWQGHSYEQYF.

Notes on this clonotype: An end of the junction does not agree with germline; a read error may underlie this. The chain carries TRBV5-1 and TRBJ2-5; D not certain. Germline V gene lookup returns CDR1 SGHRS and CDR2 YFSETQ. There are 14 residues in the CDR3. The CDR3 is CASSLEHLQEPQYF. The CDR3 bases are TGCGCCAGCAGCTTGGAACATCTACAAGAGCCCCAGTACTTC.

With respect to this clonotype: The germline gene is not matched at one end of the junction; a read error may be the cause. V is TRBV6-5 and J is TRBJ2-3, with TRBD1 matching 9 bases. Per germline, CDR1 MNHEY and CDR2 SVGAGI. The CDR3 spans 15 residues. CDR3 sequence (DNA): TGTGCCAGCAGCGCGTGGACAGGGGAAGCAGCTACGCAGTTTTTT. Its translation: CASSAWTGEAATQFF.

A few counts support this clonotype. A read error may explain this, as a much larger clone is one base away. V gene TRBV30 combines with J gene TRBJ1-1; 9 positions agree with TRBD1. CDR1 GTSNPN and CDR2 SVGIG come from the germline V gene (reference sequence). The CDR3 runs to 15 residues. V trimming: 5 bases; J trimming: 6 bases; junction bases outside the gene matches: 13. The CDR3 DNA sequence: TGTGCCTGGGGTGGGGGACAGGGAATATGGTCTGAAGCTTTCTTT. Protein: CAWGGGQGIWSEAFF.

This clonotype came up many times. The V and J genes are TRBV15 and TRBJ2-7; D tentatively fits TRBD1 or TRBD2 (6 bases each). Germline V CDR1 and CDR2: LNHNV, YYDKDF (reference sequence). This CDR3 is 13 amino acids long. V was shortened by 0 bases and J by 6 bases, with 9 bases between the two germline ends. CDR3 region: CATSREGGGEQYF. The CDR3 nucleotides are TGTGCCACCAGCAGAGAAGGGGGAGGCGAGCAGTACTTC. Supplemented by reference TRBV15 and TRBJ2-7, the full variable domain reads DAMVIQNPRYQVTQFGKPVTLSCSQTLNHNVMYWYQQKSSQAPKLLFHYYDKDFNNEADTPDNFQSRRPNTSFCFLDIRSPGLGDTAMYLCATSREGGGEQYFGPGTRLTVT.

Remarks on this clonotype: A much more abundant neighbour one base away suggests this may be a read error. This sequence joins TRBV9 and TRBJ2-3; 7 nucleotides align to TRBD2. The CDR3 covers 16 residues. The germline V gene encodes CDR1 SGDLS and CDR2 YYNGEE. The V and J ends lost 4 bases and 2 bases, in that order; junction bases with no gene match: 10. The CDR3 DNA reads TGTGCCAGCAGCATAGGCCTTAGCGGGCCCACAGATACGCAGTATTTT. It yields the protein CASSIGLSGPTDTQYF.

On this clonotype: A much larger clone lies a single base off, so this may be a read error. The CDR3 loop is CASSLWRDGRPDTQYF. CDR3 coding DNA: TGTGCCAGCAGCTTATGGAGGGACGGACGCCCAGATACGCAGTATTTT. The chain recombines TRBV11-2 with TRBJ2-3; weak D call: TRBD2 (6 bases). Deletions cut 2 bases from V and 4 bases from J, with 16 bases between. Germline assignment: CDR1 SGHAT and CDR2 FQNNGV. This CDR3 comprises 16 residues.

Regarding this clonotype: A much larger clone differs from this one at a single base, so this may be a read error. This sequence joins TRBV27 and TRBJ1-5, with D possibly being TRBD1 (5 bases). CDR1 is MNHEY, CDR2 SMNVEV, per germline (reference sequence). This CDR3 is 14 amino acids long. V lost 3 bases and J lost 7, with 13 bases in between. CDR3 nucleotides: TGTGCCAGCAGTTTTAATGGGGCCGGGCAGCCCCAGCATTTT. It yields the protein CASSFNGAGQPQHF.

This clonotype was seen repeatedly, ten times or more. The rearrangement joins TRBV7-9 to TRBJ2-7; D might be TRBD2 (6 bases). There are 17 residues in the CDR3. Germline loops: CDR1 SEHNR, CDR2 FQNEAQ (reference sequence). V was trimmed by 0 bases and J by 4 bases, leaving 19 bases between them. The chain's CDR3 is CASSLATWTEGRYEQYF. CDR3 nucleotides: TGTGCCAGCAGCTTAGCGACGTGGACGGAGGGAAGGTACGAGCAGTACTTC.

With regard to this clonotype: A much larger clone sits a single nucleotide away, making a read error possible. The gene calls are TRBV27 and TRBJ2-1; perhaps D is TRBD1 or TRBD2 (5 bases each). The CDR3 has 13 residues. Germline V CDR1 and CDR2: MNHEY, SMNVEV (reference sequence). The CDR3 bases are TGTGCCAGCAGTTTCGTGGGACGGGATGAGCAGATCTTC. Amino acid sequence: CASSFVGRDEQIF.

This clonotype was seen at least ten times. V is TRBV7-2 and J is TRBJ2-1; no firm D call. The V gene lost 0 bases and the J gene lost 10 bases, with 16 bases spanning the gap. The CDR3 covers 15 residues. CDR1 is SGHTA and CDR2 is FQGNSA in the germline V gene. The CDR3 sequence: CASSLADQASVEQFF. Here the CDR3 DNA reads TGTGCCAGCAGCTTAGCCGACCAGGCCTCAGTAGAGCAGTTCTTC.

This clonotype was counted only a few times. The V call is TRBV7-6, the J call TRBJ2-2; D is uncertain. V lost 0 bases, J lost 4 bases, and 6 bases lay in between. CDR1 is SGHVS, CDR2 FNYEAQ, per germline. The CDR3 totals 14 residues. The CDR3 nucleotides read TGTGCCAGCAGCTTAGCTCTGGGCACCGGGGAGCTGTTTTTT. This codes for CASSLALGTGELFF.

This clonotype appeared a few times. It may be a read error: a sequence one base away is much more abundant. The rearrangement links TRBV29-1 to TRBJ1-1, with D uncertain. Per the germline V gene, CDR1 is SQVTM and CDR2 is ANQGSEA. CDR3 length: 11 amino acids. The V end was cut by 8 bases, the J end by 4 bases, with 11 bases between. The CDR3 nucleotides are TGCAGCATACGACTCGGCACTGAAGCTTTCTTT. It specifies CSIRLGTEAFF.

This clonotype was detected a few times. The chain joins TRBV27 to TRBJ2-1; maybe TRBD1 (5 bases). The V and J ends lost 2 bases and 0 bases respectively, with 8 bases between them. CDR3 length: 15 residues. Per germline, CDR1 MNHEY and CDR2 SMNVEV (reference sequence). CDR3 region: CASSLVQGSYNEQFF. DNA of the CDR3: TGTGCCAGCAGTTTAGTCCAGGGCTCCTACAATGAGCAGTTCTTC.

This clonotype was counted only a few times. The chain combines TRBV6-5 with TRBJ2-5; D call uncertain. The CDR3 is made up of 12 amino acids. The V end lost 5 bases, the J end lost 4 bases, and 8 bases lay between the germline ends. Germline CDR1 reads MNHEY; CDR2 reads SVGAGI. The CDR3 spells CASSPNGETQYF. Written as DNA, the CDR3 is TGTGCCAGCAGTCCAAATGGAGAGACCCAGTACTTC.

This clonotype was recorded many times. The J gene is TRBJ1-5, the V gene TRBV6-5, with D unclear. Trimming stripped 6 bases from V and 2 bases from J, with 11 bases between. The CDR3 is made up of 14 amino acids. From germline, CDR1 is MNHEY and CDR2 SVGAGI. The CDR3 nucleotides read TGTGCCAGCAGATCAGGTGTGGGCAATCAGCCCCAGCATTTT. Its translation: CASRSGVGNQPQHF.

In the case of this clonotype: This clone may be a read error of a much larger clone one base away. The chain employs TRBV5-3 and TRBJ1-1; a possible D gene is TRBD1 (6 bases). TRBV5-3 is an ORF, and what it does is uncertain. The CDR3 sequence is 14 residues long. CDR3 protein: CASSWDKENTEAFF. CDR3 DNA sequence: TGTGCCAGCAGCTGGGACAAGGAGAACACTGAAGCTTTCTTT.

V usage is TRBV9 and J usage is TRBJ2-1; the match to TRBD2 covers 7 bases. Germline V gene sequence: CDR1 SGDLS, CDR2 YYNGEE. V shed 3 bases, J shed 0 bases, and the junction held 6 bases outside the gene matches. The CDR3 totals 16 residues. The CDR3 is CASSASGISSYNEQFF. The CDR3 DNA is TGTGCCAGCAGCGCAAGCGGGATCAGCTCCTACAATGAGCAGTTCTTC.

About this clonotype itself: One end of the junction varies from germline; a read error may be responsible. The rearrangement links TRBV12-5 to TRBJ2-7, with D maybe TRBD1 (6 bases). Germline V CDR1 and CDR2: LGHNT, FRNRAP. This CDR3 has 15 amino acids. The CDR3 is CAGGLLVGGSYEQYF. Here the CDR3 DNA reads TGTGCTGGTGGTTTGCTAGTAGGGGGTAGCTACGAGCAGTACTTC. Looking up the rest from reference TRBV12-5 and TRBJ2-7 gives the full variable domain: DARVTQTPRHKVTEMGQEVTMRCQPILGHNTVFWYRQTMMQGLELLAYFRNRAPLDDSGMPKDRFSAEMPDATLATLKIQPSEPRDSAVYFCAGGLLVGGSYEQYFGPGTRLTVT.

This clonotype was seen repeatedly, ten times or more. This CDR3 reads CATSRARQNPNQPQHF. Here the CDR3 DNA reads TGTGCCACCAGCAGAGCCAGACAGAACCCCAATCAGCCCCAGCATTTT. The rearrangement joins TRBV15 to TRBJ1-5, with D possibly matching TRBD1 (5 bases). The V gene lost 1 base and the J gene lost 3 bases, with 13 bases spanning the gap. The CDR3 length is 16 residues. Germline V lookup: CDR1 LNHNV, CDR2 YYDKDF (reference sequence).

The chain links TRBV29-1 to TRBJ2-5, with a possible D match to TRBD2 (6 bases). Germline V gives CDR1 SQVTM, CDR2 ANQGSEA. The CDR3 extends over 14 amino acids. The CDR3 DNA reads TGCGGCATATGGGAGGCAGAGGAGGGAGAGACCCAGTACTTC. As protein: CGIWEAEEGETQYF.

The sample holds many counts of this clonotype. The gene calls are TRBV20-1 and TRBJ1-1; weak D call: TRBD1 (5 bases). Germline assignment: CDR1 DFQATT and CDR2 SNEGSKA (reference sequence). V was clipped by 5 bases and J by 5 bases, with 27 bases between them. The CDR3 has 17 amino acids. CDR3 region: CSADLLNPGPGGTEAFF. The DNA for the CDR3 is TGCAGTGCTGACCTTTTAAACCCTGGTCCGGGGGGAACTGAAGCTTTCTTT.

This clonotype was seen many times. This chain joins TRBV4-1 and TRBJ2-7; D possibly corresponds to TRBD2 (7 bases). V was pared by 1 base and J by 6 bases, with 10 bases between. Per the germline V gene, CDR1 is MGHRA and CDR2 is YSYEKL. The CDR3 contains 13 residues. The CDR3: CASSQGEGVEQYF. CDR3 nucleotide sequence: TGCGCCAGCAGCCAAGGGGAGGGGGTCGAGCAGTACTTC.

In the case of this clonotype: This sequence may be a read error, since a much larger clone differs from it by one base. Since no conserved phenylalanine or tryptophan closes the CDR3, a read error is the likely cause. J is TRBJ1-1 and V is TRBV12-3 or TRBV12-4; D perhaps matches TRBD1 (5 bases). Trimming removed 3 bases at V and 1 base at J, with 6 bases between. The CDR3 totals 13 residues. The CDR3 nucleotides read TGTGCCAGCAGTTTTAGGGGGAACACTGAAGCTTTCTTA. It encodes CASSFRGNTEAFL.